The text below deals with one TCR beta chain. The CDR3 has 15 residues. The germline gives CDR1 LGHNA, CDR2 YNFKEQ. V lost 3 bases and J lost 3; bases outside the gene matches: 8. This cohort consisted of healthy bone marrow donors. The data stem from a study of cytomegalovirus exposure and HLA in healthy donors. The PCR ran on 60 Vbeta and 13 Jbeta primers. Profiling relied on immunoSEQ multiplex PCR, and the TCRdb table lists in-frame clones only, not all of them. This sample's clone table lists 50,000 or so clones. The sequencing input was PBMCs. The V and J genes are TRBV4-2 and TRBJ2-7, with 7 bases matching TRBD2. This TCR was sampled from a woman aged 35 to 49 in good health and CMV-seronegative. CDR3 in amino acids: CASSQPMAGVYEQYF. For the CDR3, the DNA is TGTGCCAGCAGCCAGCCTATGGCGGGGGTCTACGAGCAGTACTTC.